This T cell receptor beta chain was recovered during a study of patients and donors after allogeneic stem cell transplantation. In this sample, this clonotype turned up many times. MiXCR, applied by TCRdb to the RT-PCR reads, yields one record per CDR3 protein. This sample has some 10,000 distinct CDR3 sequences; around 3.9% occur once, and the top ten carry just under 20%. In germline, CDR1 is ENHRY, CDR2 SYGVKD. The V and J ends lost 5 bases and 5 bases, in that order; junction bases with no gene match: 3. There are 13 residues in the CDR3. The sequencing input was blood, either unsorted or a sorted T cell fraction (not recorded which). The chain carries TRBV10-3 and TRBJ2-5, with 9 bases aligning to TRBD2. This TCR was recovered from a human donor who was either an allogeneic HSCT recipient or a stem cell or donor lymphocyte infusion donor (not recorded which). It is not recorded whose cells these are; they may come from a transplant donor. Here the CDR3 reads CAISLAGAETQYF. The CDR3 DNA sequence: TGTGCCATCAGTTTAGCGGGAGCGGAGACCCAGTACTTC.